A selection of T cell receptor beta chains follows, all from one sample in a study of cytomegalovirus exposure and HLA in healthy donors. Generated by immunoSEQ multiplex PCR, the TCRdb table keeps only in-frame clones and is missing some. The sample consists of approximately 58,000 clones, 95% of them appearing once. The sequenced sample consisted of PBMCs. The origin of the receptors is a woman aged 18-35 years in good health and CMV-seropositive. Each CDR3 is given with its conserved first and last residue. A D gene is named only where the DNA matches it firmly. Where a row states a size, it is once, few, many or the class of an expanded clone; other rows omit it.

V gene	D gene	CDR3 length	J gene	clone size	CDR3 protein	CDR3 DNA
TRBV28	-	15	TRBJ2-1	-	CASSFLQGGDNEQFF	TGTGCCAGCAGTTTCTTACAGGGGGGGGACAATGAGCAGTTCTTC
TRBV10-3	TRBD1	15	TRBJ1-3	-	CAIKGTANSGNTIYF	TGTGCCATCAAAGGGACAGCGAACTCTGGAAACACCATATATTTT
TRBV18	TRBD1	16	TRBJ2-1	-	CASSIEDRGAGGVQFF	TGTGCCAGCTCAATTGAGGACAGGGGGGCCGGGGGCGTGCAGTTCTTC
TRBV7-3	-	13	TRBJ2-5	once	CASSPPGVETQYF	TGTGCCAGCAGCCCCCCGGGGGTCGAGACCCAGTACTTC
TRBV13	TRBD2	17	TRBJ2-3	-	CASSLGASGGVTDTQYF	TGTGCCAGCAGCTTAGGCGCTAGCGGGGGGGTCACAGATACGCAGTATTTT
TRBV5-1	TRBD1	13	TRBJ2-7	-	CASSWDRAYEQYF	TGCGCCAGCAGCTGGGACAGAGCCTACGAGCAGTACTTC
TRBV4-3	-	14	TRBJ1-6	few	CASSHGITGSPLHF	TGCGCCAGCAGCCACGGAATCACGGGTTCACCCCTCCACTTT
TRBV10-3	TRBD2	17	TRBJ2-3	-	CAISDPSGGPSTDTQYF	TGTGCCATCAGTGATCCTAGCGGGGGACCTAGCACAGATACGCAGTATTTT
TRBV5-1	-	14	TRBJ2-5	-	CASSYTGIQETQYF	TGCGCCAGCAGCTACACAGGGATCCAAGAGACCCAGTACTTC
TRBV28	-	16	TRBJ1-5	-	CASSLIGGERNQPQHF	TGTGCCAGCAGTTTGATAGGGGGAGAGCGCAATCAGCCCCAGCATTTT
TRBV2	TRBD2	16	TRBJ2-3	-	CASRDTAGGATDTQYF	TGTGCCAGCAGAGACACGGCGGGAGGGGCCACAGATACGCAGTATTTT
TRBV4-2	TRBD2	13	TRBJ2-7	-	CATAQAGGREQYF	TGTGCCACCGCCCAAGCGGGAGGGCGTGAGCAGTACTTC
TRBV2	TRBD1	13	TRBJ2-2	-	CASRPTGPGELFF	TGTGCCAGCAGACCGACAGGGCCCGGGGAGCTGTTTTTT
TRBV6-1	-	17	TRBJ2-5	-	CASSEVVAGYDQETQYF	TGTGCCAGCAGTGAAGTGGTGGCAGGGTACGACCAAGAGACCCAGTACTTC
TRBV5-6	TRBD1	15	TRBJ2-1	-	CASSGDRAPYNEQFF	TGTGCCAGCAGCGGGGACAGGGCTCCCTACAATGAGCAGTTCTTC
TRBV7-3	-	13	TRBJ2-1	once	CASSLRMNNEQFF	TGTGCCAGCAGTTTGCGCATGAACAATGAGCAGTTCTTC
TRBV16	TRBD1	14	TRBJ2-5	-	CASSQGTVPETQYF	TGTGCCAGCAGCCAGGGGACAGTTCCCGAGACCCAGTACTTC
TRBV15	TRBD2	18	TRBJ2-3	-	CATSREGTSGVSTDTQYF	TGTGCCACCAGCAGAGAGGGGACTAGCGGGGTTAGCACAGATACGCAGTATTTT
TRBV5-1	TRBD2	17	TRBJ2-1	-	CASSISLAGFSYNEQFF	TGCGCCAGCAGCATAAGCTTAGCGGGATTCTCCTACAATGAGCAGTTCTTC
TRBV25-1	TRBD1	16	TRBJ2-7	-	CASSGFGTGVSYEQYF	TGTGCCAGCAGTGGGTTCGGGACAGGGGTCTCCTACGAGCAGTACTTC
TRBV29-1	-	12	TRBJ1-1	-	CITDGGQTEAFF	TGCATTACGGACGGGGGGCAGACTGAAGCTTTCTTT
TRBV6-1	TRBD2	16	TRBJ2-1	-	CASSDGLARIGPEQFF	TGTGCCAGCAGTGACGGACTAGCGCGGATAGGACCTGAGCAGTTCTTC
TRBV7-2	-	15	TRBJ2-1	-	CASSPRDLGYNEQFF	TGTGCCAGCAGCCCCAGGGATTTGGGGTACAATGAGCAGTTCTTC
TRBV7-9	-	15	TRBJ2-1	once	CASSLVGGYYNEQFF	TGTGCCAGCAGCTTAGTTGGCGGCTATTACAATGAGCAGTTCTTC
TRBV2	-	13	TRBJ2-6	-	CASNALGANVLTF	TGTGCCAGCAACGCACTCGGGGCCAACGTCCTGACTTTC
TRBV7-2	-	14	TRBJ2-5	-	CASSFTGLQETQYF	TGTGCCAGCAGCTTTACAGGGCTGCAAGAGACCCAGTACTTC
TRBV6-5	-	13	TRBJ1-5	-	CASRGHVNQPQHF	TGTGCCAGCAGGGGACATGTGAATCAGCCCCAGCATTTT
TRBV5-1	TRBD2	15	TRBJ2-5	-	CASSLASGTRKTQYF	TGCGCCAGCAGCTTGGCCAGCGGGACCCGAAAGACCCAGTACTTC
TRBV5-4	TRBD1	14	TRBJ1-5	-	CASSLGTGDQPQHF	TGTGCCAGCAGCTTGGGGACAGGGGATCAGCCCCAGCATTTT
TRBV19	TRBD1	14	TRBJ1-5	-	CASSMGQGPQPQHF	TGTGCCAGTAGTATGGGACAGGGTCCTCAGCCCCAGCATTTT
TRBV27	-	12	TRBJ2-7	-	CASRQSAYEQYF	TGTGCCAGCAGACAATCCGCCTACGAGCAGTACTTC
TRBV19	TRBD1	15	TRBJ1-5	-	CASNTGQGQGFPQHF	TGTGCCAGTAATACGGGCCAGGGACAGGGATTCCCCCAGCATTTT
TRBV6-5	-	14	TRBJ2-1	-	CASRSGHMRNEQFF	TGTGCCAGCAGGTCGGGACATATGCGAAATGAGCAGTTCTTC
TRBV9	-	14	TRBJ2-1	-	CASSPTAPGNEQFF	TGTGCCAGCAGCCCTACCGCCCCGGGGAATGAGCAGTTCTTC
TRBV6-4	TRBD1	14	TRBJ2-2	once	CARLGQENTGELFF	TGTGCCAGACTCGGACAGGAGAACACCGGGGAGCTGTTTTTT
TRBV18	-	14	TRBJ2-1	-	CASSPRREGNEQFF	TGTGCCAGCTCACCCAGGAGAGAGGGCAATGAGCAGTTCTTC
TRBV7-2	-	13	TRBJ2-3	-	CASTPTNTDTQYF	TGTGCCAGCACCCCAACTAACACAGATACGCAGTATTTT
TRBV6-6	-	13	TRBJ2-3	-	CASRSGHPDTQYF	TGTGCCAGCAGATCGGGACACCCTGATACGCAGTATTTT
TRBV28	-	12	TRBJ1-1	-	CASSLTTAEAFF	TGTGCCAGCAGTCTGACGACAGCTGAAGCTTTCTTT
TRBV7-2	-	13	TRBJ2-3	-	CASGIPGTDTQYF	TGTGCCAGCGGCATCCCCGGCACAGATACGCAGTATTTT
TRBV4-1	-	15	TRBJ1-4	once	CASSQGRDPNEKLFF	TGCGCCAGCAGCCAAGGGAGGGATCCTAATGAAAAACTGTTTTTT
TRBV19	-	14	TRBJ2-7	-	CASSIKSSTYEQYF	TGTGCCAGTAGTATAAAGAGTAGCACCTACGAGCAGTACTTC
TRBV7-9	-	13	TRBJ2-5	-	CASSLGQQETQYF	TGTGCCAGCAGCTTAGGACAGCAAGAGACCCAGTACTTC
TRBV6-5	TRBD1	15	TRBJ2-2	-	CASRGGQGPTGELFF	TGTGCCAGCAGAGGGGGACAGGGGCCCACCGGGGAGCTGTTTTTT
TRBV30	TRBD2	17	TRBJ2-5	-	CAWSAARAGVTEETQYF	TGTGCCTGGAGTGCGGCGCGAGCGGGGGTGACGGAGGAGACCCAGTACTTC
TRBV11-2	-	13	TRBJ1-4	-	CASSFRRNEKLFF	TGTGCCAGCAGCTTTAGGAGGAATGAAAAACTGTTTTTT
TRBV7-8	TRBD1	13	TRBJ1-2	-	CASSRGQDYGYTF	TGTGCCAGCAGCCGCGGACAGGACTATGGCTACACCTTC
TRBV27	-	16	TRBJ1-1	few	CASRSPLTGLNTEAFF	TGTGCCAGCAGATCCCCTTTGACAGGACTGAACACTGAAGCTTTCTTT
TRBV5-1	TRBD2	15	TRBJ2-3	-	CASSSGLAVTDTQYF	TGCGCCAGCAGCTCGGGACTAGCGGTCACAGATACGCAGTATTTT
TRBV6-6	-	15	TRBJ1-1	-	CASNAERRGNTEAFF	TGTGCCAGCAACGCAGAACGGCGAGGGAACACTGAAGCTTTCTTT
TRBV5-4	-	14	TRBJ2-7	-	CASSLWEQGYEQYF	TGTGCCAGCAGCTTATGGGAACAGGGCTACGAGCAGTACTTC
TRBV2	TRBD1	16	TRBJ1-2	-	CASSSRDRGRNYGYTF	TGTGCCAGCAGTTCCCGGGACAGGGGGCGGAACTATGGCTACACCTTC
TRBV10-3	-	11	TRBJ2-5	once	CAIGQQETQYF	TGTGCCATCGGGCAGCAAGAGACCCAGTACTTC
TRBV10-3	TRBD1	18	TRBJ1-3	-	CAIRGPTRGREAGNTIYF	TGTGCCATCAGGGGGCCTACGAGGGGGCGAGAGGCTGGAAACACCATATATTTT
TRBV9	-	14	TRBJ1-3	-	CASSGRLTGNTIYF	TGTGCCAGCAGCGGAAGACTTACTGGAAACACCATATATTTT
TRBV7-9	-	14	TRBJ1-4	-	CASSLSTNNEKLFF	TGTGCCAGCAGCTTAAGCACGAATAATGAAAAACTGTTTTTT
TRBV19	TRBD2	14	TRBJ2-2	-	CASRTSGNTGELFF	TGTGCCAGTAGAACTAGCGGGAACACCGGGGAGCTGTTTTTT
TRBV4-1	-	17	TRBJ2-7	-	CASSQVAPASGSYEQYF	TGCGCCAGCAGCCAAGTCGCCCCCGCGAGCGGTTCCTACGAGCAGTACTTC